This T cell receptor (beta chain) was sequenced in a study of blood T cell repertoires in COVID-19. Study details: COVID-19 samples, acute and convalescent, were from the United States, Italy and Spain. PBMCs, B-cell-depleted T cells, or T cells were the source of the cDNA or gDNA that made up the material.

With V trimmed by 5 bases and J by 2 bases, 6 bases remained unmatched. The germline V gene has CDR1 MNHEY and CDR2 SVGAGI. The CDR3 consists of 14 residues. This clone was seen only once. Per the original data handling: Amplified reference gene primers provided the basis for estimating nucleated cell counts. TCRdb's copy holds only in-frame clones and misses some; the assay was immunoSEQ multiplex PCR. V, J and clone size derive from that table, while D and trimming were established from the DNA sequence. Of 52,000 or so clones listed, about nine tenths are singletons. V is TRBV6-5 and J is TRBJ2-7, with 7 positions matching TRBD1. Sequencing input: peripheral blood. This TCR derives from a woman between 65 and 79 years old with active COVID-19. The DNA of the CDR3 is TGTGCCAGCAGTCCCGGGACAGCGACCTACGAGCAGTACTTC. This codes for CASSPGTATYEQYF.